The 5 T cell receptor beta chains given below trace back to one sample, sequenced in a study of blood T cell repertoires in COVID-19. The repertoire was sequenced with immunoSEQ multiplex PCR; TCRdb's copy has only in-frame clones and lacks some. The table lists some 150,000 clones, 75% to 90% of them singletons. Sequencing used PBMCs or T cells enriched from blood (not recorded which). These receptors were obtained from a woman younger than 35 who had recovered from COVID-19.

V is TRBV30 and J is TRBJ2-3, with 8 bases matching TRBD2. The CDR3 spans 15 residues. Germline V gene sequence: CDR1 GTSNPN, CDR2 SVGIG (reference sequence). V dropped 0 bases and J dropped 2; count of bases not matched to a gene: 4. The CDR3 reads CAWSVLAGTTDTQYF. CDR3 in DNA: TGTGCCTGGAGTGTTTTAGCGGGGACCACAGATACGCAGTATTTT.

This chain joins TRBV28 and TRBJ1-6; 7 nucleotides line up with TRBD1. Germline loops: CDR1 MDHEN, CDR2 SYDVKM. This CDR3 spans 16 amino acids. The junction had 10 bases not matched to a gene; V was cut back by 6 bases and J by 5 bases. For the CDR3, the DNA is TGTGCCAGCAGCTTTGTCGAGGGGGCTAATAATTCACCCCTCCACTTT. Its translation is CASSFVEGANNSPLHF.

The CDR3 is CASMATSVEETQYF. The CDR3 coding sequence is TGCGCCAGCATGGCCACTAGCGTGGAAGAGACCCAGTACTTC. The chain links TRBV5-1 to TRBJ2-5; TRBD2 agrees at 7 bases. The junction had 8 bases not matched to a gene; V was cut back by 6 bases and J by 3 bases. Germline CDR1 reads SGHRS; CDR2 reads YFSETQ. This CDR3 comprises 14 residues.

The V call is TRBV18, the J call TRBJ2-7; a weak D match, TRBD1 (5 bases). The CDR3 is made up of 13 amino acids. CDR1 and CDR2 (germline): KGHSH, LQKENI. Trimming cost V 3 bases and J 3 bases, with 9 bases left between them. Written as DNA, the CDR3 is TGTGCCAGCTCACCGGCACAGGACTACGAGCAGTACTTC. It yields the protein CASSPAQDYEQYF.

The V call is TRBV18, the J call TRBJ1-5; 7 bases map to TRBD1. V trimming: 6 bases; J trimming: 2 bases; junction bases outside the gene matches: 4. The CDR3 is made up of 14 amino acids. CDR1 is KGHSH, CDR2 LQKENI, per germline. This chain's CDR3 is CASSPDRGNQPQHF. The CDR3 DNA reads TGTGCCAGCTCCCCCGACAGGGGCAATCAGCCCCAGCATTTT.